The following is a T cell receptor beta chain sequence with its context. The data originate from a study of shared clonotypes between healthy human individuals. When replicate PCRs were run on sorted subsets, they used around 200 ng DNA, around 33,000 T cell genomes. Original analysis: ImmunoSEQ supplied junction-only sequences lacking quality scores, so filtering was different. Method: immunoSEQ multiplex PCR; TCRdb's copy keeps in-frame clones and lacks some. The V and J calls and clone size were taken over from that table, and D and trimming were inferred from the DNA. The table includes hundreds of thousands of clones, roughly 95% detected once. The CDR3 sequence is 13 residues long. Germline CDR1 is SQVTM and CDR2 is ANQGSEA. V lost 3 bases and J lost 3, with 11 bases in between.

Input material: naive CD4+ T cells sorted from blood. Subset: CD45RA+ positively selected. The chain joins TRBV29-1 to TRBJ1-2; the D is unclear. The clonotype comes from a woman younger than 45 in good health. The CDR3 DNA reads TGCAGCGTTGACTCGTCTTTGGACTATGGCTACACCTTC. Encoded protein: CSVDSSLDYGYTF. Looking up the rest from reference TRBV29-1 and TRBJ1-2 gives the full variable domain: SAVISQKPSRDICQRGTSLTIQCQVDSQVTMMFWYRQQPGQSLTLIATANQGSEATYESGFVIDKFPISRPNLTFSTLTVSNMSPEDSSIYLCSVDSSLDYGYTFGSGTRLTVV.